One and the same sample provided the 20 T cell receptor beta chains below, sequenced in a study of T cell changes during pregnancy in multiple sclerosis. Here immunoSEQ multiplex PCR was the method, and the copy in TCRdb shows in-frame clones only, minus some. Among some 67,000 clones, approximately 91% were seen once, and the ten largest hold under 3%. The sequencing here drew on peripheral blood, taken in the first trimester of pregnancy. These receptors all come from a female donor with multiple sclerosis, enrolled in a pregnancy study.

This chain connects TRBV7-9 to TRBJ2-1; 8 nucleotides line up with TRBD1. The CDR3 has 13 residues. The V segment lost 1 base and the J segment 13 bases; nucleotides outside the gene matches: 6. Germline V gene data show CDR1 as SEHNR and CDR2 as FQNEAQ (reference sequence). The CDR3 here is CASSLDYRGVQFF. The CDR3 DNA reads TGTGCCAGCAGCTTAGATTACAGGGGGGTTCAGTTCTTC.

V usage is TRBV10-3 and J usage is TRBJ2-3; 9 nucleotides line up with TRBD1. The trim removed 7 bases at V and 4 bases at J, leaving 3 bases unmatched. Germline V gene lookup returns CDR1 ENHRY and CDR2 SYGVKD. The CDR3 has 13 residues. The CDR3 DNA sequence: TGTGCCATCATGGACAGGGGTGCAGATACGCAGTATTTT. This translates into CAIMDRGADTQYF.

V usage is TRBV6-1 and J usage is TRBJ1-6, with 9 nucleotides matching TRBD1. CDR1 and CDR2 from the germline V gene are MNHNS and SASEGT. Trimming removed 4 bases from V and 9 bases from J; junction bases left unmatched: 7. CDR3 length: 15 amino acids. The CDR3 bases are TGTGCCAGCAGTGGGCCGGGACAGGGTTTTTCACCCCTCCACTTT. Protein: CASSGPGQGFSPLHF.

The chain couples TRBV11-2 to TRBJ1-2; 9 bases are shared with TRBD1. Per the germline V gene, CDR1 is SGHAT and CDR2 is FQNNGV. Trimming cost V 3 bases and J 2 bases; bases outside gene matches: 4. The CDR3 has 15 residues. CDR3 bases: TGTGCCAGCAGCTTCAGGACAGGGGCAAACTATGGCTACACCTTC. This gives the protein CASSFRTGANYGYTF.

The V call is TRBV29-1, the J call TRBJ1-1; 7 bases match TRBD1. This CDR3 is built from 14 residues. With V trimmed by 4 bases and J by 4 bases, 9 bases remained unmatched. Germline loops: CDR1 SQVTM, CDR2 ANQGSEA. This CDR3 reads CSVVLQGVSTEAFF. As DNA, the CDR3 is TGCAGCGTTGTTCTGCAGGGGGTGAGCACTGAAGCTTTCTTT.

The table lists this clone with a few counts. The genes are TRBV2 and TRBJ1-5; no clear D gene. This CDR3 is built from 12 residues. Between the trimmed V and J ends, which lost 6 bases and 4 bases, there was a span of 7 bases. CDR1 is SNHLY and CDR2 is FYNNEI in the germline V gene. The CDR3 region has the DNA TGTGCCAGCAGCTACGGGAATCAGCCCCAGCATTTT. Translating it yields CASSYGNQPQHF.

This clone has just a few counts. Here the CDR3 reads CASSVVDRDYEQYF. CDR3 nucleotides: TGTGCCAGCAGCGTAGTGGACAGAGACTACGAGCAGTACTTC. The V and J genes are TRBV9 and TRBJ2-7, with a tentative D call TRBD1 (6 bases). This CDR3 is built from 14 residues. Deletions cut 0 bases from V and 3 bases from J, with 10 bases between. CDR1 SGDLS and CDR2 YYNGEE come from the germline V gene.

This clone was recorded only once. This chain connects TRBV2 to TRBJ1-5; a possible D gene is TRBD1 (5 bases). The V end was cut by 0 bases, the J end by 2 bases, with 5 bases between. Germline V gene lookup returns CDR1 SNHLY and CDR2 FYNNEI. The CDR3 contains 14 residues. The CDR3 nucleotides read TGTGCCAGCAGTGAAGCAGGGGGCAATCAGCCCCAGCATTTT. This sequence encodes CASSEAGGNQPQHF.

The rearrangement joins TRBV7-2 to TRBJ2-1, with D perhaps matching TRBD2 (5 bases). The CDR3 is 16 residues long. The germline V gene has CDR1 SGHTA and CDR2 FQGNSA. V dropped 3 bases and J dropped 0 bases, with 12 bases sitting between them. The CDR3 DNA is TGTGCCAGCAGCTTTGAGGGTTTAAGCTCCTACAATGAGCAGTTCTTC. This translates into CASSFEGLSSYNEQFF.

This chain joins TRBV30 and TRBJ2-1, with TRBD2 matching over 15 bases. J lost 2 bases, V lost 3 bases, and 11 bases had no gene match. CDR1 is GTSNPN, CDR2 SVGIG, per germline (reference sequence). The length of the CDR3 is 19 residues. This chain's CDR3 is CAWSLSGTSGRRAYNEQFF. The CDR3 nucleotides read TGTGCCTGGAGCCTGTCCGGGACTAGCGGGAGGCGGGCCTACAATGAGCAGTTCTTC.

The chain carries TRBV7-3 and TRBJ2-2; possible D gene TRBD2, 5 bases. CDR1 and CDR2 (germline): SGHTA, FQGTGA. The CDR3 has 15 residues. V was clipped by 2 bases and J by 2 bases, with 9 bases between them. DNA of the CDR3: TGTGCCAGCAGCTTAGAGTCGGGAAACACCGGGGAGCTGTTTTTT. The encoded protein is CASSLESGNTGELFF. Together with reference TRBV7-3 and TRBJ2-2, the CDR3 gives the full variable domain: GAGVSQTPSNKVTEKGKYVELRCDPISGHTALYWYRQSLGQGPEFLIYFQGTGAADDSGLPNDRFFAVRPEGSVSTLKIQRTERGDSAVYLCASSLESGNTGELFFGEGSRLTVL.

The V call is TRBV7-9, the J call TRBJ1-1; maybe TRBD1 (5 bases). The CDR3 has 13 amino acids. Trimming took off 8 bases at V and 3 bases at J, with 13 bases between the two ends. Germline loops: CDR1 SEHNR, CDR2 FQNEAQ (reference sequence). CDR3 in DNA: TGTGCCAGCTTCCTTGGGGGGGACACTGAAGCTTTCTTT. Its translation: CASFLGGDTEAFF.

The chain joins TRBV7-6 to TRBJ2-5, with TRBD2 matching over 7 bases. There are 15 residues in the CDR3. Germline loops: CDR1 SGHVS, CDR2 FNYEAQ. V trimming: 0 bases; J trimming: 3 bases; junction bases outside the gene matches: 4. The CDR3 loop is CASSLAGGPEETQYF. As DNA, the CDR3 is TGTGCCAGCAGCTTAGCGGGAGGGCCGGAAGAGACCCAGTACTTC.

DNA for the CDR3: TGTGCCAGCAGCTTAGGGACTAGCGGGGATGAGCAGTACTTC. Translating gives CASSLGTSGDEQYF. The genes are TRBV7-9 and TRBJ2-7; TRBD2 aligns across 12 bases. V gave up 1 base and J gave up 7 bases; unmatched junction bases: 2. Germline V lookup: CDR1 SEHNR, CDR2 FQNEAQ (reference sequence). The CDR3 spans 14 residues.

J is TRBJ2-1 and V is TRBV9, with a weak D call TRBD2 (7 bases). CDR3 length equals 17 residues. V was cut by 2 bases and J by 9 bases, with 24 bases left in between. In germline, CDR1 is SGDLS, CDR2 YYNGEE. The CDR3, as DNA: TGTGCCAGCAGCGTCACTGTGGGGAGTGGGGGGGCGGTTGAGCAGTTCTTC. It specifies CASSVTVGSGGAVEQFF.

The V gene is TRBV10-1, the J gene TRBJ2-5; 7 nucleotides align to TRBD1. The CDR3 length is 15 residues. Germline V gives CDR1 WNHNN, CDR2 SYGVQD (reference sequence). The V gene end was trimmed by 0 bases and the J gene end by 0 bases; junction bases not matched to a gene: 1. The CDR3 sequence: CASSESGQDQETQYF. The CDR3 region has the DNA TGCGCCAGCAGTGAGTCAGGACAGGACCAAGAGACCCAGTACTTC.

This rearrangement joins TRBV13 to TRBJ1-2; maybe TRBD1 (5 bases). The CDR3 has 18 amino acids. Germline CDR1 and CDR2: PRHDT and FYEKMQ (reference sequence). V lost 0 bases and J lost 8, with 25 bases in between. The CDR3 nucleotides read TGTGCCAGCAGCTTAGGGCGACAGCCCTATGTTAGGAGTTCGGGCTACACCTTC. This gives the protein CASSLGRQPYVRSSGYTF. Combining the CDR3 with reference TRBV13 and TRBJ1-2 gives the whole variable domain AAGVIQSPRHLIKEKRETATLKCYPIPRHDTVYWYQQGPGQDPQFLISFYEKMQSDKGSIPDRFSAQQFSDYHSELNMSSLELGDSALYFCASSLGRQPYVRSSGYTFGSGTRLTVV.

The rearrangement links TRBV19 to TRBJ1-5, with 7 bases matching TRBD1. The V gene's germline CDR1 is LNHDA and CDR2 SQIVND (reference sequence). The J segment lost 9 bases and the V segment lost 9 bases, leaving 11 bases of the junction unmatched. The length of the CDR3 is 13 residues. In DNA, the CDR3 is TGTGCCAGCACAGAGGGGGCGGCGGGGCCCCAGCATTTT. Its protein is CASTEGAAGPQHF.

The chain recombines TRBV5-4 with TRBJ2-3, with TRBD2 matching over 9 bases. This CDR3 is 16 amino acids long. The junction had 10 bases not matched to a gene; V was cut back by 1 base and J by 7 bases. Germline V gives CDR1 SGHNT, CDR2 YYREEE (reference sequence). The CDR3 region has the DNA TGTGCCAGCAGCTTGCCCCAGAGCGGGAGGTCAAATACGCAGTATTTT. Translation gives CASSLPQSGRSNTQYF.

V gene TRBV11-2 combines with J gene TRBJ2-3; TRBD2 aligns across 10 bases. The germline CDR1 and CDR2 sequences are SGHAT and FQNNGV. V trimming: 5 bases; J trimming: 0 bases; junction bases outside the gene matches: 5. CDR3 size: 16 residues. CDR3 nucleotides: TGTGCCAGCAGCATATTAGCGGGGGGAAGCACAGATACGCAGTATTTT. As protein: CASSILAGGSTDTQYF.